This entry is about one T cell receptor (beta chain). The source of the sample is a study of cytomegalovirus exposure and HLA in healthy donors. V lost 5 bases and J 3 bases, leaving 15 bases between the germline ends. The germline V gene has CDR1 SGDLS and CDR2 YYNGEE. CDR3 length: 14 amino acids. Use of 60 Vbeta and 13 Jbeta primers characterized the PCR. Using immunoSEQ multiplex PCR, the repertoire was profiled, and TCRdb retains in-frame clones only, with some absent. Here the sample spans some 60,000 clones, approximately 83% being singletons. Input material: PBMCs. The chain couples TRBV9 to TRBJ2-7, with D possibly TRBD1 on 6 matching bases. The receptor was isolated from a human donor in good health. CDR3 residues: CASSREQGGYEQYF. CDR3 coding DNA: TGTGCCAGCAGTCGGGAACAAGGGGGCTACGAGCAGTACTTC.